The 18 T cell receptor beta chains below come from one sample, sequenced in a study of chemoradiotherapy in HPV16-positive cancers. Sequenced by immunoSEQ multiplex PCR; TCRdb stores in-frame clones only, minus some. The sample records roughly 11,000 clones, around 76% being singletons. Sample collection was performed from a patient who underwent chemoradiotherapy. The source of these receptors is a human donor with HPV-associated anogenital cancer.

This clone was counted a few times. The genes are TRBV5-1 and TRBJ2-1; possible D gene TRBD1, 7 bases. Germline CDR1 reads SGHRS; CDR2 reads YFSETQ. Trimming cost V 0 bases and J 0 bases, with 16 bases left between them. This CDR3 has 18 residues. The CDR3 DNA reads TGCGCCAGCAGCTTGGACTCGGAGGGGGCGAGCTCCTACAATGAGCAGTTCTTC. Translating gives CASSLDSEGASSYNEQFF.

The J gene is TRBJ2-2, the V gene TRBV5-1; TRBD1 or TRBD2 may be the D gene (6 bases each). Trimming took 2 bases from V and 3 from J, leaving 11 bases between them. CDR3 length: 15 amino acids. The germline gives CDR1 SGHRS, CDR2 YFSETQ. The CDR3 coding sequence is TGCGCCAGCAGCTTTTACGGGGGCGACACCGGGGAGCTGTTTTTT. It yields the protein CASSFYGGDTGELFF. The whole variable domain, remainder taken from reference TRBV5-1 and TRBJ2-2, is KAGVTQTPRYLIKTRGQQVTLSCSPISGHRSVSWYQQTPGQGLQFLFEYFSETQRNKGNFPGRFSGRQFSNSRSEMNVSTLELGDSALYLCASSFYGGDTGELFFGEGSRLTVL.

This clone was seen a handful of times. The gene calls are TRBV2 and TRBJ1-1; D gene ambiguous. The CDR3 has 11 amino acids. The germline V gene has CDR1 SNHLY and CDR2 FYNNEI. V lost 6 bases to trimming and J lost 10 bases, with 12 bases between them. The CDR3 protein is CASRTEGSAFF. The DNA of the CDR3 is TGTGCCAGCAGGACCGAAGGTTCAGCTTTCTTT.

This sequence joins TRBV11-1 and TRBJ2-2, with D maybe TRBD1 (6 bases). The ends were cut back, 5 bases at V and 14 bases at J, with 24 bases in the middle. The CDR3 extends over 15 amino acids. The germline V gene has CDR1 SGHAT and CDR2 FQDESV (reference sequence). The CDR3 sequence is CASSPRRDTQVPLFF. The DNA of the CDR3 is TGTGCCAGCAGCCCTCGCCGGGACACCCAAGTCCCACTGTTTTTT.

The rearrangement links TRBV13 to TRBJ2-3; 7 bases map to TRBD1. The germline gives CDR1 PRHDT, CDR2 FYEKMQ (reference sequence). CDR3 length: 15 amino acids. V was clipped by 5 bases and J by 0 bases; unmatched bases: 5. The CDR3: CASSPRQGSTDTQYF. In nucleotides, the CDR3 is TGTGCCAGCAGCCCGCGACAGGGTAGCACAGATACGCAGTATTTT.

This chain uses TRBV6-1 with TRBJ1-1, with no clear D. The CDR3 is 12 amino acids. Per germline, CDR1 MNHNS and CDR2 SASEGT. The germline V and J ends were trimmed by 8 bases and 8 bases, with 15 bases remaining between them. This CDR3 reads CASRQVVAEAFF. As DNA, the CDR3 is TGTGCCAGCCGTCAGGTCGTGGCGGAAGCTTTCTTT.

This chain connects TRBV5-4 to TRBJ2-3, with TRBD1 as a possible D gene (5 bases). This CDR3 contains 14 residues. The germline V gene encodes CDR1 SGHNT and CDR2 YYREEE (reference sequence). V shed 0 bases and J shed 4 bases, with 9 bases lying between them. The CDR3 DNA follows: TGTGCCAGCAGCTTGGAAAAGGGGTCAGATACGCAGTATTTT. This encodes CASSLEKGSDTQYF.

This clone came up a few times. V is TRBV4-2 and J is TRBJ2-7, with 9 bases aligning to TRBD2. The trim removed 4 bases at V and 5 bases at J, leaving 9 bases unmatched. Germline values: CDR1 LGHNA, CDR2 YNFKEQ. The CDR3 is made up of 15 amino acids. The CDR3 here is CASSPERGAGDEQYF. The CDR3, as DNA: TGTGCCAGCAGCCCCGAGCGGGGGGCCGGCGACGAGCAGTACTTC.

This chain links TRBV15 with TRBJ2-5; a possible D gene is TRBD1 (5 bases). Trimming shortened V by 1 base and J by 4 bases, and 13 bases separated the two germline ends. Germline assignment: CDR1 LNHNV and CDR2 YYDKDF (reference sequence). This CDR3 region has 15 residues. The CDR3 region is CATSRVWAGRETQYF. Here the CDR3 DNA reads TGTGCCACCAGCAGAGTCTGGGCAGGGCGAGAGACCCAGTACTTC. The full variable domain, in which reference TRBV15 and TRBJ2-5 provide the parts outside the CDR3, is DAMVIQNPRYQVTQFGKPVTLSCSQTLNHNVMYWYQQKSSQAPKLLFHYYDKDFNNEADTPDNFQSRRPNTSFCFLDIRSPGLGDTAMYLCATSRVWAGRETQYFGPGTRLLVL.

This clone came up once. The chain carries TRBV29-1 and TRBJ2-5; 12 bases map to TRBD2. Germline V gives CDR1 SQVTM, CDR2 ANQGSEA. With V trimmed by 4 bases and J by 5 bases, 5 bases remained unmatched. The CDR3 runs 14 residues. The CDR3 DNA reads TGCAGCGTTGCTCTAGCGGGGGGGAGGGAGACCCAGTACTTC. Amino acids: CSVALAGGRETQYF.

V and J are TRBV10-2 and TRBJ2-1; the D call may be TRBD1 or TRBD2 (7 bases each). CDR3 length: 18 amino acids. CDR1 is WSHSY, CDR2 SAAADI, per germline. Trimming cost V 0 bases and J 0 bases, with 15 bases left between them. This CDR3 is CASSESRGGMTSYNEQFF. The CDR3 DNA sequence: TGCGCCAGCAGTGAGTCCAGGGGGGGGATGACCTCCTACAATGAGCAGTTCTTC.

This chain uses TRBV29-1 with TRBJ1-2; D is possibly TRBD1 (6 bases). Germline loops: CDR1 SQVTM, CDR2 ANQGSEA. The CDR3 runs 12 residues. V dropped 5 bases and J dropped 0 bases, with 7 bases sitting between them. CDR3 nucleotides: TGCAGCGTTAAGGGGGCTAACTATGGCTACACCTTC. Residues: CSVKGANYGYTF.

This clone showed up just a few times. This chain joins TRBV4-1 and TRBJ2-7; TRBD2 is a possible D gene (6 bases). The germline gives CDR1 MGHRA, CDR2 YSYEKL. The ends were cut back, 0 bases at V and 3 bases at J, with 12 bases in the middle. The CDR3 length is 15 residues. The CDR3 spells CASSQDWRGHYEQYF. The CDR3 coding sequence is TGCGCCAGCAGCCAAGACTGGCGGGGCCACTACGAGCAGTACTTC.

The chain carries TRBV2 and TRBJ2-7; unclear D gene. The CDR3 totals 13 residues. Trimming removed 0 bases from V and 8 bases from J, with 11 bases in between. CDR1 and CDR2 (germline): SNHLY, FYNNEI. CDR3 in amino acids: CASSEAPGLQQYF. The CDR3 bases are TGTGCCAGCAGTGAAGCTCCGGGCCTTCAGCAGTACTTC.

The rearrangement uses TRBV9 and TRBJ1-6; D possibly corresponds to TRBD1 (6 bases). The CDR3 contains 15 residues. Deletions cut 4 bases from V and 10 bases from J, with 18 bases between. Germline values: CDR1 SGDLS, CDR2 YYNGEE. The CDR3 nucleotides are TGTGCCAGCAGCCTCGACAGGTCGGCGGGGTCACCCCTCCACTTT. It codes for CASSLDRSAGSPLHF.

The chain joins TRBV2 to TRBJ2-7, with D perhaps matching TRBD1 (5 bases). CDR1 SNHLY and CDR2 FYNNEI come from the germline V gene. Trimming removed 8 bases at V and 13 bases at J, with 15 bases between. This CDR3 spans 10 amino acids. The CDR3 loop is CASADRVKYF. CDR3 coding DNA: TGTGCCAGCGCTGACAGAGTTAAATACTTC.

CDR3 amino acids: CAISDDSINEKLFF. The DNA for the CDR3 is TGTGCCATCAGTGATGACAGCATAAATGAAAAACTGTTTTTT. The chain is built from TRBV10-3 and TRBJ1-4; possibly TRBD1 for D (5 bases). Trimming left V 3 bases short and J 5 bases short, with 10 bases between. This CDR3 has 14 residues. Germline-derived CDR1 and CDR2 are ENHRY and SYGVKD.

A few counts support this clone. This sequence joins TRBV6-1 and TRBJ1-5; unclear D gene. The CDR3 consists of 14 residues. The V gene's germline CDR1 is MNHNS and CDR2 SASEGT. V was cut by 2 bases and J by 3 bases, with 8 bases left in between. The CDR3 DNA follows: TGTGCCAGCAGTGAATTGGGGATCAATCAGCCCCAGCATTTT. It is translated as CASSELGINQPQHF.